One T cell receptor (beta chain) is described in this entry. This record belongs to a study of early T cells in non-severe SARS-CoV-2 infection. There are 11 residues in the CDR3. V was shortened by 8 bases and J by 6 bases, with 9 bases between the two germline ends. Germline V gene data show CDR1 as MGHRA and CDR2 as YSYEKL. TCRdb passed the 5' RACE reads through MiXCR, listing each CDR3 protein once. The sample contains tens of thousands of distinct CDR3 sequences, 6% to 8.5% of which appear only once. The chain uses TRBV4-1 and TRBJ2-3, with a tentative D call TRBD1 (5 bases). This TCR was recovered from an adult who was a healthcare worker with PCR-confirmed SARS-CoV-2 infection or an uninfected control (not recorded which). Sequencing used whole blood. As DNA, the CDR3 is TGCGCCAGCCGAAAGGGGGATACGCAGTATTTT. Translated, it gives CASRKGDTQYF.